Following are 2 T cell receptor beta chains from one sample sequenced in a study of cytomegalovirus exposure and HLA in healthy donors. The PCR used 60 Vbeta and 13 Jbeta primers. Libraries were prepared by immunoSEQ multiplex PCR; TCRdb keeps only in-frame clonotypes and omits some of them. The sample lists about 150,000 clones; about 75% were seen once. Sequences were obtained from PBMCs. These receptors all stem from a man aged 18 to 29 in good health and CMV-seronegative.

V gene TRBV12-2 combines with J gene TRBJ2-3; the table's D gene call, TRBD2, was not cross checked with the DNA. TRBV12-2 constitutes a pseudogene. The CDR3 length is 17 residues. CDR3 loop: CASRSSSSGRGTDTQYF. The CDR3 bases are TGTGCAAGTCGCTCCTCTTCTAGCGGGAGGGGGACAGATACGCAGTATTTT.

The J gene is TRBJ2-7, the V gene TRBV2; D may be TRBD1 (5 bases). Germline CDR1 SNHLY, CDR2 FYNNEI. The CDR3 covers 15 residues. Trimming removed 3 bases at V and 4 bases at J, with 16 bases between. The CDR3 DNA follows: TGTGCCAGCAGTGAGGGGCTAACCAGAATTTACGAGCAGTACTTC. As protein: CASSEGLTRIYEQYF.